This TCR beta chain was captured in a study of T cells in Graves' hyperthyroidism and ophthalmopathy (dated by TCRdb to about 2019). Study-level background: Peripheral blood was collected at initial diagnosis, before any treatment. A discovery cohort of about 95 patients, approximately 44 with Graves' ophthalmopathy and approximately 55 with stable Graves' hyperthyroidism, was used to find distinguishing TCR V-J signatures. Prospective prediction of ophthalmopathy was tested in an independent validation cohort of 18 to 20 hyperthyroidism patients and around 16 patients who later progressed to ophthalmopathy. The approximately 98 discovery patients were randomly divided into training and test sets at a 7:3 ratio. In about 6 Graves' hyperthyroidism patients, the study also compared T-cell repertoires from thyroid tissue with T-cell repertoires from blood. After sampling, hyperthyroidism patients received methimazole starting at 30 mg daily, and ophthalmopathy patients received high-dose intravenous methylprednisolone. According to the paper, TCR Vbeta CDR3 sequencing was carried out on 135 peripheral blood samples, which came from over 40 ophthalmopathy, around 74 hyperthyroidism and approximately 17 progressor patients. Broader findings and caveats from the paper: Sample size was not statistically predetermined, and blinding of investigators to group allocation was not performed. Blood samples also contained most of the expanded thyroid clonotypes (frequency above 0.001), which suggests that blood repertoires may reflect thyroid immune responses. A model built on a 13 V-J signature distinguished ophthalmopathy from stable hyperthyroidism, reaching roughly 88% sensitivity and under 84% specificity in cross-validation and 80%/75% in testing. In validation, progression to ophthalmopathy was predicted by the model with nearly 71% sensitivity and 72% to 85% specificity, a median of approximately 6.5 months before onset.

Details on this clonotype: The target of this receptor is not known. Per-nucleotide qualities are absent, and no much larger clonotype sits a single base away.

Reading from cysteine to phenylalanine, the CDR3 counts 13 amino acids. The DNA shown is the 39-base CDR3, in frame from base 1. According to the germline V gene, CDR1 reads SGHVS and CDR2 reads FQNEAQ. The V end loses 4 bases and the J end loses 5 bases, and a stretch of 11 bases separates them. Stable Graves' hyperthyroidism was defined as the absence of progression to ophthalmopathy over 18 months of follow-up. The hyperthyroidism patients were between 18 and 65 years old and newly diagnosed, with a disease duration of less than 2 months. Any patient with an uncontrolled infection, another autoimmune disease, pregnancy or lactation was excluded. Clinical symptoms, serum thyroxine and TRAb, thyroid ultrasound, and orbital computed tomography formed the basis for the diagnoses. Ficoll-Paque density gradient centrifugation was used to isolate PBMCs from 8 to 10 ml of fresh peripheral blood. Total RNA was extracted using Trizol reagent, and RNA quality was assessed on an Agilent 2100 Bioanalyzer.

TCR beta CDR3 regions were amplified from RNA transcripts. The first round of RT-PCR for the TCR CDR3 was performed with the HTBI primer set and the Qiagen OneStep RT-PCR kit. The libraries were constructed in a second round of multiplex PCR and then size-selected and purified. The libraries were sequenced on an Illumina HiSeq2000 using paired-end 100 bp reads. The source study handled its data this way. Raw data were processed with SOAPnuke, discarding reads with adapters, uncalled bases, mean Phred below 15, or no exact constant-primer or identifier match. High-quality paired reads were merged using COPE v1.2.5, and each unique nucleotide sequence was defined as a clonotype. Clonotypes were aligned to IMGT TRBV, TRBD and TRBJ reference segments using MiTCR v1.1. The analysis was restricted to V-J combinations with a frequency above 0.0001, which together covered 99.2% of the repertoires. The TCS score was defined as the ratio of F50 (clonal expansion) to E x V (chaos), calculated using BLOSUM62-based TCRdist between CDR3 peptides within each V-J. Welch's t-statistics and random forest reduced approximately 520 V-J features to 13, which were used in a naive Bayes classifier (R e1071). Clones were called with MiXCR by TCRdb after fastp trimmed the public reads at Q25, and only in-frame beta chains were retained. Each CDR3 protein appears once, grouped with its most common genes and DNA. These V and J calls rely on TCRdb rather than the paper's analysis. In this sample the table shows about 360,000 distinct CDR3 sequences, about 18% of which occur a single time. About 4% of the sample comes from the top ten.

Sequencing was performed on blood. This clonotype was sampled from a woman between 18 and 30 years old with Graves' hyperthyroidism. Here the chain combines TRBV7-8 and TRBJ2-5; a tentative D call is TRBD1 (5 bases match). The bases read TGTGCCAGCAGCTCAAACTACAGGGAGACCCAGTACTTC. It is translated as CASSSNYRETQYF.